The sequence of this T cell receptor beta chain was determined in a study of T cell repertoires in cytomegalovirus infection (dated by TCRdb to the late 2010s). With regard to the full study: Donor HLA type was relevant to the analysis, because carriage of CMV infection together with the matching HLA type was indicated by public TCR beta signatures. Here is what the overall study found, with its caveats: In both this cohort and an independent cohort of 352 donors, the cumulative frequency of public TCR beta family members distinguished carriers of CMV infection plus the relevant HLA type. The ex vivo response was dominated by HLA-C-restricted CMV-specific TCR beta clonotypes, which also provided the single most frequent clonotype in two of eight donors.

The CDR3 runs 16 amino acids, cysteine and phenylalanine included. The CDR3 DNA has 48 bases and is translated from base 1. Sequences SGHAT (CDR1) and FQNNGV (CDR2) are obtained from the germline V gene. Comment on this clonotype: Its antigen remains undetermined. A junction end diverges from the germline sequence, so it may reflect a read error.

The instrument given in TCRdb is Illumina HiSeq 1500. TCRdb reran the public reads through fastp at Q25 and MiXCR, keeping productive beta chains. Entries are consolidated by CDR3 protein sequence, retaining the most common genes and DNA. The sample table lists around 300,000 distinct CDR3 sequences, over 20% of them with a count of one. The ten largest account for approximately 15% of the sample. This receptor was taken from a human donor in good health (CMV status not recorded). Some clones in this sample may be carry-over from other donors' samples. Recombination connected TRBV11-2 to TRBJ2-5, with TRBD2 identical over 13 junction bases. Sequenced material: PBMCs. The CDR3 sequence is CASSTGLAGEGETRYF. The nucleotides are TGTGCCAGCAGCACCGGACTAGCGGGAGAAGGGGAGACCCGGTACTTC.